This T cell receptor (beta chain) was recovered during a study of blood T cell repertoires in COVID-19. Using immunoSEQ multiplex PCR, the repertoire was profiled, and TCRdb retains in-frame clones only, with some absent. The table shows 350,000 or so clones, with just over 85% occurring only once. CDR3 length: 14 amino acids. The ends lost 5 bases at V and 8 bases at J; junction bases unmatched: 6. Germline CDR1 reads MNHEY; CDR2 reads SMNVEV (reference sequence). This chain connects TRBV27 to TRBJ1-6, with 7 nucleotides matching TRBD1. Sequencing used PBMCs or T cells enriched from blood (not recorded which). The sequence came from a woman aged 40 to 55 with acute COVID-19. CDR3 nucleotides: TGTGCCAGCAGTCCCGACAGGGCTCATTCACCCCTCCACTTT. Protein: CASSPDRAHSPLHF.